Each of the 3 T cell receptor beta chains below was sequenced from the same sample in a study of identical twins. One entry per CDR3 protein, called by TCRdb with MiXCR from the 5' RACE reads. The sample yields approximately 550,000 distinct CDR3 sequences, 20% to 25% seen once. This same sample was also part of a study on yellow fever vaccine responses in identical twins.

Sequences were obtained from CD4+ T cells sorted from blood. These TCRs come from a woman aged 18 to 35 in good health.

The V and J genes are TRBV12-3 or TRBV12-4 and TRBJ2-1; D not certain. CDR3 length: 11 residues. The germline V and J ends were trimmed by 0 bases and 8 bases, with 2 bases remaining between them. CDR3 loop: CASSLAYEQFF. The CDR3 DNA reads as TGTGCCAGCAGTTTAGCATATGAGCAGTTCTTC.

This clonotype was observed a handful of times. The V gene is TRBV24-1, the J gene TRBJ1-1, with D perhaps matching TRBD1 (6 bases). Trimming left V 3 bases short and J 6 bases short, with 10 bases between. The CDR3 consists of 13 residues. Germline lookup yields CDR1 KGHDR and CDR2 SFDVKD. This chain's CDR3 is CATSDPGQPEAFF. CDR3 sequence (DNA): TGTGCCACCAGTGATCCCGGACAGCCTGAAGCTTTCTTT.

This clonotype was counted between two and nine times. The CDR3 nucleotides read TGTGCCAGCCATACAGGGTTATACGGCAATGAGCAGTTCTTC. Translating it yields CASHTGLYGNEQFF. The genes are TRBV6-2 or TRBV6-3 and TRBJ2-1, with D maybe TRBD1 (6 bases). V lost 8 bases and J lost 6, with 17 bases in between. CDR3 length: 14 amino acids. The V gene's germline CDR1 is MNHEY and CDR2 SVGEGT.